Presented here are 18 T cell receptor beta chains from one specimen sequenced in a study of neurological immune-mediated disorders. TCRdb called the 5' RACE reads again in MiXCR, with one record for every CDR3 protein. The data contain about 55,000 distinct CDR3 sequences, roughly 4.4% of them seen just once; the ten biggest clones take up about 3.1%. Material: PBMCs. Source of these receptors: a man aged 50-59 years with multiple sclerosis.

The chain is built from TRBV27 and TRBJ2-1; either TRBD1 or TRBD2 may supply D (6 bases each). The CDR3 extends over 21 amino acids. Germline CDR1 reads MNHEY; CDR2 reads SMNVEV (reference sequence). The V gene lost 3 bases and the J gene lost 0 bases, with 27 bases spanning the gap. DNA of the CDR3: TGTGCCAGCAGTTTTGAGAAGAGGGGGACGGGAGTTCCGAGCTCCTACAATGAGCAGTTCTTC. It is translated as CASSFEKRGTGVPSSYNEQFF.

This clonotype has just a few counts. The CDR3: CSVGTGFDLNYEQYF. CDR3 coding DNA: TGCAGTGTAGGGACAGGGTTCGATTTAAACTACGAGCAGTACTTC. This chain connects TRBV20-1 to TRBJ2-7; 9 nucleotides match TRBD1. Looked up from germline, CDR1 is DFQATT and CDR2 is SNEGSKA (reference sequence). Trimming at V came to 7 bases and at J to 3 bases, leaving 13 bases not matched to a gene. This CDR3 is 15 amino acids long.

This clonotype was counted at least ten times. CDR3 residues: CASSPGGSNQPQHF. The CDR3 coding sequence is TGTGCCAGCAGCCCCGGAGGAAGCAATCAGCCCCAGCATTTT. The rearrangement links TRBV12-3 or TRBV12-4 to TRBJ1-5; D not certain. Trimming took 6 bases from V and 1 from J, leaving 10 bases between them. This CDR3 is 14 amino acids long.

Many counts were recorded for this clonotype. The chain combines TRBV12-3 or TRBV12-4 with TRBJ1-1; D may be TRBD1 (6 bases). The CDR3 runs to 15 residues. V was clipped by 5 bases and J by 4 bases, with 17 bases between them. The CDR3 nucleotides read TGTGCCAGCAGTGGTTACAGGGAGCTGAGCACTGAAGCTTTCTTT. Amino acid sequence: CASSGYRELSTEAFF.

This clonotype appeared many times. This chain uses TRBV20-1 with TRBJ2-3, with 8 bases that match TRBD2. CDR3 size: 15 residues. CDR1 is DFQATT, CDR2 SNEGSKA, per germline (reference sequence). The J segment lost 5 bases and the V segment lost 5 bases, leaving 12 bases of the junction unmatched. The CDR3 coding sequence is TGCAGTGCTCCCCAGCGCCGGGAGGGCAGAGATACGCAGTATTTT. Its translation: CSAPQRREGRDTQYF.

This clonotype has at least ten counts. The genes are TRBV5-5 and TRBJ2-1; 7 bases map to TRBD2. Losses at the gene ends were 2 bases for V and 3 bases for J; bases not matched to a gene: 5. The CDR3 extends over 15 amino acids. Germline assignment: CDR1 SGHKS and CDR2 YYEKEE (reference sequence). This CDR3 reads CASSFYGRFYNEQFF. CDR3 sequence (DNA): TGTGCCAGCAGCTTTTACGGGAGGTTCTACAATGAGCAGTTCTTC.

The DNA of the CDR3 is TGCGCCAGCAGCCAAGAAGGGATTGGGGAATCCTACGAGCAGTACTTC. Translating gives CASSQEGIGESYEQYF. The J gene is TRBJ2-7, the V gene TRBV4-1; D is unresolved. Trimming cost V 0 bases and J 1 base, with 13 bases left between them. CDR3 length: 16 residues. The germline gives CDR1 MGHRA, CDR2 YSYEKL.

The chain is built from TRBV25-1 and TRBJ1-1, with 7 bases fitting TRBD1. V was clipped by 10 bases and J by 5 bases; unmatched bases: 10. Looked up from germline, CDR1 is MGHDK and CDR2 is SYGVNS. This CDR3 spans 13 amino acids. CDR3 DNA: TGTGCCACCGCGACAGGGCGGCGAACTGAAGCTTTCTTT. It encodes CATATGRRTEAFF.

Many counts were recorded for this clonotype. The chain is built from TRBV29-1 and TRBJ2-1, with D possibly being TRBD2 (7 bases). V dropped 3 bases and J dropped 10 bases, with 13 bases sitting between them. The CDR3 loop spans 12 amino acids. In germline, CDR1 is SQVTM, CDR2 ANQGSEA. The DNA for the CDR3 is TGCAGCGTTGATAGGGGGGGTGGAGAGCAGTTCTTC. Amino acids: CSVDRGGGEQFF.

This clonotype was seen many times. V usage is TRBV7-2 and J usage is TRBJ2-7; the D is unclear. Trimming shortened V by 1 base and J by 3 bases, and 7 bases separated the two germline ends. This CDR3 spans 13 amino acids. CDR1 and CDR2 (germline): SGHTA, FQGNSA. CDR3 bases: TGTGCCAGCAGCTTAGAGAGACTCTACGAGCAGTACTTC. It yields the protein CASSLERLYEQYF.

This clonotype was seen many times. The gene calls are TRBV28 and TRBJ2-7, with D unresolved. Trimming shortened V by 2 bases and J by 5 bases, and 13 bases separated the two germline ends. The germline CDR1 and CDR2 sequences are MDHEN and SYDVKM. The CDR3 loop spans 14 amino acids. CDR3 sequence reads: CASSLGSLRNEQYF. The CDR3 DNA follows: TGTGCCAGCAGTTTAGGCTCGTTGAGGAACGAGCAGTACTTC.

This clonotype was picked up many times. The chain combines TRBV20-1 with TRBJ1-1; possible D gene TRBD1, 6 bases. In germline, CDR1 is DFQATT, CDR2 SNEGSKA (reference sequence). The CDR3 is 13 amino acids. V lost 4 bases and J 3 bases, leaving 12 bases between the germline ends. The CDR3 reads CSATGGLYTEAFF. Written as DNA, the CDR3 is TGCAGTGCTACCGGGGGGCTGTACACTGAAGCTTTCTTT.

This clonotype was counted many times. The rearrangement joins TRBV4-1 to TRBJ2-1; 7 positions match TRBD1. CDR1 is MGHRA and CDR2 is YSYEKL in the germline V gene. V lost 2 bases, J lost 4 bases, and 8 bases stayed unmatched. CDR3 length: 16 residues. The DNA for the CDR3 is TGCGCCAGCAGCCAACCCCGGGACAGCCTATACAATGAGCAGTTCTTC. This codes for CASSQPRDSLYNEQFF.

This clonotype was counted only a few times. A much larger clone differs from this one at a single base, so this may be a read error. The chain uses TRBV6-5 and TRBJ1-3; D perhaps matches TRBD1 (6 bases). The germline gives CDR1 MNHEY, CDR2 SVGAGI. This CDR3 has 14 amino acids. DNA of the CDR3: TGTGCCAGCAGAACCGGGACAAGAGGAAAAACCATATATTTT. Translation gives CASRTGTRGKTIYF.

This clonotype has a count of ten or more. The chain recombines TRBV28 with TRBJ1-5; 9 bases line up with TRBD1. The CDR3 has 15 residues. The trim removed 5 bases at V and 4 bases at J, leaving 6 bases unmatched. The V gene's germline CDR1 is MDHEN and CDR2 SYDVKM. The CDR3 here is CASSEDRGDNQPQHF. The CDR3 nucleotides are TGTGCCAGCAGTGAGGACAGGGGAGATAATCAGCCCCAGCATTTT.

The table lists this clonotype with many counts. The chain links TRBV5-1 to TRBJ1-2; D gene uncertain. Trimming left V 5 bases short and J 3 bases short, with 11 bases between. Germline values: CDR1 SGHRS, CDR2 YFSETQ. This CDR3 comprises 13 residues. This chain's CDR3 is CASRVGRDYGYTF. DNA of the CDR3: TGCGCCAGCAGGGTCGGACGAGACTATGGCTACACCTTC.

The CDR3 spells CASSPGPQVKEAFF. CDR3 sequence (DNA): TGTGCCAGCAGCCCCGGTCCCCAGGTTAAGGAAGCTTTCTTT. The chain is built from TRBV27 and TRBJ1-1; D call uncertain. The germline gives CDR1 MNHEY, CDR2 SMNVEV (reference sequence). The CDR3 runs 14 residues. Trimming pared 6 bases from V and 8 bases from J, leaving 19 bases between.

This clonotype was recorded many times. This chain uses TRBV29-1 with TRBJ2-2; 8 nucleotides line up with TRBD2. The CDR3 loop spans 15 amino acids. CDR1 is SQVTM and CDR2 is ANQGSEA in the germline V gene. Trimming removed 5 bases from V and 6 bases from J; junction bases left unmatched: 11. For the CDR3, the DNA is TGCAGCGTTTCCAAATTCGGGACTAGTTCCGGGGAGCTGTTTTTT. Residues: CSVSKFGTSSGELFF.